Each of the 27 T cell receptor beta chains below was sequenced from the same sample in a study of T cell changes during pregnancy in multiple sclerosis. Libraries were prepared by immunoSEQ multiplex PCR; TCRdb keeps only in-frame clonotypes and omits some of them. This repertoire shows about 40,000 clones, 93% found once; its top ten account for 0.41%. Source: CD4+ T cells from peripheral blood mononuclear cells, taken in the first trimester of pregnancy. The receptors derive from a female donor with multiple sclerosis, enrolled in a pregnancy study.

The chain has TRBV28 and TRBJ2-7; 12 nucleotides line up with TRBD2. Germline trimming cut 4 bases from V and 0 bases from J; bases unmatched to any gene: 4. The CDR3 contains 16 residues. The germline V gene encodes CDR1 MDHEN and CDR2 SYDVKM. DNA for the CDR3: TGTGCCAGCAGTTCTCCACTAGCGGGGGGCTCCTACGAGCAGTACTTC. Translated: CASSSPLAGGSYEQYF.

The chain joins TRBV19 to TRBJ2-2; 8 nucleotides align to TRBD2. Germline V gene data show CDR1 as LNHDA and CDR2 as SQIVND (reference sequence). V gave up 1 base and J gave up 4 bases; unmatched junction bases: 2. CDR3 length equals 15 residues. DNA for the CDR3: TGTGCCAGTAGTATAGGACTAGCGAGCACCGGGGAGCTGTTTTTT. This translates into CASSIGLASTGELFF.

The rearrangement uses TRBV7-8 and TRBJ1-1; TRBD1 agrees at 7 bases. Germline V CDR1 and CDR2: SGHVS, FQNEAQ. The CDR3 is 17 residues long. The J segment lost 1 base and the V segment lost 5 bases, leaving 13 bases of the junction unmatched. The CDR3 nucleotides are TGTGCCAGCAGCCCACGGGAGGGGGCAGGGGGGAACACTGAAGCTTTCTTT. It is translated as CASSPREGAGGNTEAFF.

This sequence joins TRBV28 and TRBJ2-2; 7 nucleotides align to TRBD1. Trimming took 6 bases from V and 5 from J; bases not matched to a gene: 6. The CDR3 totals 14 residues. Germline CDR1 MDHEN, CDR2 SYDVKM. DNA for the CDR3: TGTGCCAGCAGAGAGACAGGGCGTACCGGGGAGCTGTTTTTT. Its protein is CASRETGRTGELFF. Combining the CDR3 with reference TRBV28 and TRBJ2-2 gives the whole variable domain DVKVTQSSRYLVKRTGEKVFLECVQDMDHENMFWYRQDPGLGLRLIYFSYDVKMKEKGDIPEGYSVSREKKERFSLILESASTNQTSMYLCASRETGRTGELFFGEGSRLTVL.

The rearrangement joins TRBV28 to TRBJ2-6; no reliable D call. The V and J ends lost 9 bases and 1 base respectively, with 13 bases between them. This CDR3 is 15 amino acids long. Germline V gene lookup returns CDR1 MDHEN and CDR2 SYDVKM. The CDR3 sequence is CASSGIISGANVLTF. CDR3 coding DNA: TGTGCCAGTTCGGGTATTATTTCTGGGGCCAACGTCCTGACTTTC.

This clone was counted once. The J gene is TRBJ2-4, the V gene TRBV10-1; possible D gene TRBD1, 5 bases. Per germline, CDR1 WNHNN and CDR2 SYGVQD (reference sequence). This CDR3 contains 13 residues. Deletions cut 4 bases from V and 6 bases from J, with 10 bases between. CDR3 nucleotide sequence: TGCGCCAGCAGTGTCACGCAGGGAAACATTCAGTACTTC. It codes for CASSVTQGNIQYF.

This clone is a singleton in its sample. The J gene is TRBJ2-3, the V gene TRBV19; TRBD2 aligns across 14 bases. The germline V gene has CDR1 LNHDA and CDR2 SQIVND (reference sequence). V lost 4 bases and J lost 3; bases outside the gene matches: 15. The CDR3 is made up of 20 amino acids. CDR3 bases: TGTGCCAGTAGTAGCCCCTCGGTCGGGACTAGCGGGAGATGGACAGATACGCAGTATTTT. Residues: CASSSPSVGTSGRWTDTQYF.

This sequence joins TRBV28 and TRBJ1-2; 8 nucleotides match TRBD1. Germline CDR1 is MDHEN and CDR2 is SYDVKM. The CDR3 is 15 amino acids. V gave up 5 bases and J gave up 5 bases; unmatched junction bases: 10. The CDR3, as DNA: TGTGCCAGCAGTACAAACAGGGGGTTCAGTTATGGCTACACCTTC. Encoded protein: CASSTNRGFSYGYTF.

The V call is TRBV4-2, the J call TRBJ2-1; TRBD2 might be the D (5 bases). The germline CDR1 and CDR2 sequences are LGHNA and YNFKEQ. Trimming cost V 4 bases and J 13 bases, with 32 bases left between them. The CDR3 extends over 18 amino acids. CDR3 protein: CASSPYPTLPGSSWGQFF. DNA of the CDR3: TGTGCCAGCAGCCCTTACCCGACCCTCCCCGGCTCTAGCTGGGGTCAGTTCTTC.

The chain combines TRBV19 with TRBJ2-1; D might be TRBD2 (6 bases). With 6 bases removed from V and 9 bases from J, the gap between germline ends came to 18 bases. The CDR3 contains 14 residues. Germline values: CDR1 LNHDA, CDR2 SQIVND (reference sequence). CDR3 sequence reads: CASRRDFLGIEQFF. CDR3 DNA: TGTGCCAGTAGAAGGGACTTTCTGGGAATTGAGCAGTTCTTC.

The chain has TRBV28 and TRBJ1-1; unclear D gene. Germline V lookup: CDR1 MDHEN, CDR2 SYDVKM. Trimming cost V 7 bases and J 7 bases, with 16 bases left between them. CDR3 length equals 13 residues. The CDR3 loop reads CASTLMRRGEAFF. The CDR3, as DNA: TGTGCCAGCACCCTGATGAGGCGGGGTGAAGCTTTCTTT.

V is TRBV29-1 and J is TRBJ2-1, with 15 bases identical to TRBD2. V trimming: 6 bases; J trimming: 2 bases; junction bases outside the gene matches: 17. Germline V CDR1 and CDR2: SQVTM, ANQGSEA. The CDR3 totals 20 residues. This CDR3 is CSVTFHGGLAGGPAYNEQFF. Written as DNA, the CDR3 is TGCAGCGTAACCTTCCATGGGGGACTAGCGGGGGGACCCGCCTACAATGAGCAGTTCTTC.

The chain couples TRBV19 to TRBJ2-2; TRBD1 agrees at 9 bases. CDR3 length: 15 residues. The V and J ends lost 6 bases and 4 bases, in that order; junction bases with no gene match: 6. The germline V gene encodes CDR1 LNHDA and CDR2 SQIVND (reference sequence). CDR3 bases: TGTGCCAGTAGCCCACAGGGGGCCTCCACCGGGGAGCTGTTTTTT. As protein: CASSPQGASTGELFF.

The chain uses TRBV7-9 and TRBJ1-1; D uncertain. Germline lookup yields CDR1 SEHNR and CDR2 FQNEAQ (reference sequence). Deletions cut 5 bases from V and 7 bases from J, with 17 bases between. The CDR3 contains 14 residues. CDR3 DNA: TGTGCCAGCAGCCGAACAAGGGAGATACGTGAAGCTTTCTTT. Its translation is CASSRTREIREAFF.

The chain couples TRBV4-1 to TRBJ2-5, with D unresolved. The length of the CDR3 is 15 residues. The germline V and J ends were trimmed by 0 bases and 1 base, with 9 bases remaining between them. Looked up from germline, CDR1 is MGHRA and CDR2 is YSYEKL. Written as DNA, the CDR3 is TGCGCCAGCAGCCAAGAAGGTCGGGTCCAAGAGACCCAGTACTTC. It specifies CASSQEGRVQETQYF.

CDR3 bases: TGTGCCAGCAGTTATCAGGGTAATGAGCAGTTCTTC. Translation: CASSYQGNEQFF. The rearrangement uses TRBV6-1 and TRBJ2-1, with D possibly TRBD1 on 5 matching bases. Per germline, CDR1 MNHNS and CDR2 SASEGT. This CDR3 is 12 amino acids long. With 5 bases removed from V and 7 bases from J, the gap between germline ends came to 9 bases.

This chain connects TRBV7-9 to TRBJ2-2; unclear D gene. The V end lost 2 bases, the J end lost 4 bases, and 17 bases lay between the germline ends. CDR1 and CDR2 (germline): SEHNR, FQNEAQ (reference sequence). This CDR3 is 17 amino acids long. CDR3 loop: CASSLLSPGDITGELFF. The CDR3 region has the DNA TGTGCCAGCAGCTTACTGTCGCCAGGCGATATCACCGGGGAGCTGTTTTTT.

The V gene is TRBV6-5, the J gene TRBJ1-1; 8 nucleotides match TRBD1. In germline, CDR1 is MNHEY, CDR2 SVGAGI. Unmatched junction bases numbered 13, after V lost 5 bases and J lost 8 bases. The CDR3 has 15 residues. CDR3 sequence reads: CASSKSTGAHVEAFF. CDR3 DNA sequence: TGTGCCAGCAGTAAATCGACAGGGGCCCATGTAGAAGCTTTCTTT.

This clone was detected only a few times. The chain uses TRBV6-1 and TRBJ1-2; 7 nucleotides line up with TRBD1. The V and J ends lost 4 bases and 5 bases, in that order; junction bases with no gene match: 7. The germline V gene encodes CDR1 MNHNS and CDR2 SASEGT. The CDR3 runs to 14 residues. The CDR3 DNA is TGTGCCAGCAGTGTTACAGACAGGGTATATGGCTACACCTTC. It specifies CASSVTDRVYGYTF.

The rearrangement links TRBV5-1 to TRBJ2-2; the D is unclear. Trimming cost V 2 bases and J 4 bases, with 12 bases left between them. This CDR3 contains 15 residues. In germline, CDR1 is SGHRS, CDR2 YFSETQ. As DNA, the CDR3 is TGCGCCAGCAGCTTCGGAGATAGGTCCACCGGGGAGCTGTTTTTT. Translated: CASSFGDRSTGELFF. Full variable domain (missing parts from reference TRBV5-1 and TRBJ2-2): KAGVTQTPRYLIKTRGQQVTLSCSPISGHRSVSWYQQTPGQGLQFLFEYFSETQRNKGNFPGRFSGRQFSNSRSEMNVSTLELGDSALYLCASSFGDRSTGELFFGEGSRLTVL.

The rearrangement joins TRBV2 to TRBJ1-6; TRBD1 is a possible D gene (5 bases). There are 13 residues in the CDR3. Germline CDR1 is SNHLY and CDR2 is FYNNEI. Between the trimmed V and J ends, which lost 6 bases and 9 bases, there was a span of 12 bases. Here the CDR3 DNA reads TGTGCCAGCAGCCTACAGGTCGGTTCACCCCTCCACTTT. Amino acids: CASSLQVGSPLHF.

The V and J genes are TRBV5-1 and TRBJ2-7, with 10 bases matching TRBD1. The V gene end was trimmed by 3 bases and the J gene end by 5 bases; junction bases not matched to a gene: 5. This CDR3 spans 14 amino acids. Per germline, CDR1 SGHRS and CDR2 YFSETQ. The CDR3 reads CASSWDRGYNEQYF. In nucleotides, the CDR3 is TGCGCCAGCAGCTGGGACAGGGGTTATAACGAGCAGTACTTC.

The chain carries TRBV29-1 and TRBJ2-5; TRBD2 agrees at 14 bases. With 6 bases clipped from V and 4 bases from J, the junction kept 4 bases outside the gene matches. The germline V gene encodes CDR1 SQVTM and CDR2 ANQGSEA. The length of the CDR3 is 14 residues. The CDR3 is CSVGGTSGRETQYF. DNA for the CDR3: TGCAGCGTCGGAGGGACTAGCGGGAGAGAGACCCAGTACTTC.

The chain carries TRBV5-1 and TRBJ1-4; TRBD1 aligns across 7 bases. The CDR3 spans 15 residues. Looked up from germline, CDR1 is SGHRS and CDR2 is YFSETQ. The V segment lost 4 bases and the J segment 0 bases; nucleotides outside the gene matches: 3. The CDR3 DNA is TGCGCCAGCAGCAGGACAGGTGCAACTAATGAAAAACTGTTTTTT. Amino acid sequence: CASSRTGATNEKLFF.

The chain employs TRBV5-1 and TRBJ1-3; D perhaps matches TRBD1 (5 bases). CDR1 and CDR2 from the germline V gene are SGHRS and YFSETQ. This CDR3 comprises 16 residues. Trimming cost V 1 base and J 0 bases, with 11 bases left between them. CDR3 loop: CASSLLTEDSGNTIYF. Here the CDR3 DNA reads TGCGCCAGCAGCTTGTTGACAGAAGACTCTGGAAACACCATATATTTT.

V usage is TRBV6-5 and J usage is TRBJ1-5; TRBD1 agrees at 10 bases. Germline loops: CDR1 MNHEY, CDR2 SVGAGI. The J segment lost 5 bases and the V segment lost 6 bases, leaving 4 bases of the junction unmatched. The CDR3 is made up of 14 amino acids. CDR3 loop: CASSQDRGYQPQHF. CDR3 bases: TGTGCCAGCAGCCAGGACAGGGGGTATCAGCCCCAGCATTTT.

This clone was found once. The chain combines TRBV5-1 with TRBJ2-1; D is perhaps TRBD2 (6 bases). V was pared by 4 bases and J by 6 bases, with 11 bases between. CDR1 and CDR2 (germline): SGHRS, YFSETQ. The CDR3 length is 13 residues. The CDR3 DNA follows: TGCGCCAGCAGCCCAGGGACTGTCAATGAGCAGTTCTTC. It codes for CASSPGTVNEQFF.